Presented here are 5 T cell receptor beta chains from one specimen sequenced in a study of cytomegalovirus exposure and HLA in healthy donors. The PCR was carried out with 60 Vbeta primers and 13 Jbeta primers. This table comes from immunoSEQ multiplex PCR, and its TCRdb copy is limited to in-frame clones, with some not included. Here the sample spans around 200,000 clones, over 75% being singletons. What was sequenced was PBMCs. These receptors originate from a male donor in good health and CMV-seronegative.

The gene calls are TRBV6-5 and TRBJ2-1; 7 bases are a match to TRBD2. This CDR3 contains 16 residues. V lost 4 bases, J lost 8 bases, and 14 bases stayed unmatched. Germline-derived CDR1 and CDR2 are MNHEY and SVGAGI. CDR3 residues: CASSSQRAGVSDEQFF. In DNA, the CDR3 is TGTGCCAGCAGTTCGCAGCGGGCGGGAGTCTCCGATGAGCAGTTCTTC.

The V and J genes are TRBV7-2 and TRBJ2-3; TRBD2 might be the D (6 bases). Germline V gives CDR1 SGHTA, CDR2 FQGNSA. The CDR3 loop spans 16 amino acids. The germline V and J ends were trimmed by 5 bases and 2 bases, with 17 bases remaining between them. The CDR3 region has the DNA TGTGCCAGCAGCCCCTTTCCGGGACTCAACACAGATACGCAGTATTTT. This sequence encodes CASSPFPGLNTDTQYF.

The V and J genes are TRBV7-2 and TRBJ1-2; TRBD1 matches 7 bases. CDR3 length: 13 residues. Trimming at V came to 6 bases and at J to 4 bases, leaving 5 bases not matched to a gene. Germline loops: CDR1 SGHTA, CDR2 FQGNSA. CDR3 bases: TGTGCCAGCAGTCCCGGGACAGTCTATGGCTACACCTTC. Translation: CASSPGTVYGYTF.

The rearrangement joins TRBV19 to TRBJ1-2, with TRBD1 matching over 9 bases. With 7 bases clipped from V and 3 bases from J, the junction kept 6 bases outside the gene matches. The CDR3 is 14 residues long. Germline V gene sequence: CDR1 LNHDA, CDR2 SQIVND (reference sequence). DNA of the CDR3: TGTGCCAGTACCTCGACAGGGGGGGACTATGGCTACACCTTC. The encoded protein is CASTSTGGDYGYTF.

In DNA form, the CDR3 reads TGTGCCAGCAGCTCCCCCGACGAGCAGTACTTC. Translation gives CASSSPDEQYF. The J gene is TRBJ2-7, the V gene TRBV13, with D unresolved. Germline V gives CDR1 PRHDT, CDR2 FYEKMQ (reference sequence). This CDR3 has 11 residues. Trimming stripped 4 bases from V and 5 bases from J, with 6 bases between. Combining the CDR3 with reference TRBV13 and TRBJ2-7 gives the whole variable domain AAGVIQSPRHLIKEKRETATLKCYPIPRHDTVYWYQQGPGQDPQFLISFYEKMQSDKGSIPDRFSAQQFSDYHSELNMSSLELGDSALYFCASSSPDEQYFGPGTRLTVT.